This T cell receptor (beta chain) stems from a study of T cell responses to AZD1222 COVID-19 vaccine. Study details: Pooling of second doses given at about 4 or about 12 weeks was done.

Study conclusions and caveats: The span of vaccine-associated CD4 TCRs extended across spike, with dominance at 160-218 and 743-854.

A single count supports this clone. Antigen: not known. Using immunoSEQ multiplex PCR, the repertoire was profiled, and TCRdb retains in-frame clones only, with some absent. The table records 73,000 or so clones, about 91% of them present only once. With 2 bases removed from V and 0 bases from J, the gap between germline ends came to 5 bases. This CDR3 has 15 residues. Germline V gene sequence: CDR1 MNHEY, CDR2 SMNVEV (reference sequence). Here the sequenced sample was peripheral blood, taken on day 0 of AZD1222 vaccination. V usage is TRBV27 and J usage is TRBJ1-6, with unresolved D. The receptor was isolated from an adult in good health. CDR3 DNA: TGTGCCAGCAGTTTAGCGAGCTCCTATAATTCACCCCTCCACTTT. Translating gives CASSLASSYNSPLHF.